A single sample gave rise to the 11 T cell receptor beta chains below, sequenced in a study of blood T cell repertoires in COVID-19. Assay: immunoSEQ multiplex PCR; the TCRdb copy retains only in-frame clones and omits some. The data hold a few hundred thousand clones, with 90% to 95% observed a single time. Sequencing used PBMCs or T cells enriched from blood (not recorded which). Source of these receptors: a human donor in a cohort exposed to, infected with or recovered from COVID-19 (not recorded which). The donor label of this sample is uncertain.

The chain recombines TRBV19 with TRBJ2-7; tentatively, D is TRBD2 (6 bases). The CDR3 loop spans 16 amino acids. The V gene's germline CDR1 is LNHDA and CDR2 SQIVND (reference sequence). V was cut by 5 bases and J by 5 bases, with 22 bases left in between. The CDR3: CASSPRRDPPLNEQYF. Here the CDR3 DNA reads TGTGCCAGTAGTCCCCGGAGGGATCCTCCTTTGAACGAGCAGTACTTC.

This clone appeared a few times. This sequence joins TRBV6-1 and TRBJ1-4, with 10 positions matching TRBD1. Germline V gene data show CDR1 as MNHNS and CDR2 as SASEGT. Trimming took 1 base from V and 5 from J; bases not matched to a gene: 4. The CDR3 covers 16 residues. CDR3 in DNA: TGTGCCAGCAGTGAAGAAGTGGGACAGGGGAATGAAAAACTGTTTTTT. It yields the protein CASSEEVGQGNEKLFF.

The rearrangement uses TRBV27 and TRBJ2-7; 8 bases are a match to TRBD2. CDR1 is MNHEY and CDR2 is SMNVEV in the germline V gene (reference sequence). The CDR3 contains 19 residues. J gave up 0 bases and V 2 bases, and 15 bases lay outside the gene matches. The CDR3: CASSLMYQRGPSVSYEQYF. The CDR3 DNA reads as TGTGCCAGCAGTTTAATGTACCAGCGGGGGCCCTCTGTCTCCTACGAGCAGTACTTC.

The rearrangement joins TRBV6-5 to TRBJ1-6, with 8 bases aligning to TRBD1. CDR1 and CDR2 from the germline V gene are MNHEY and SVGAGI. V was clipped by 6 bases and J by 8 bases; unmatched bases: 6. The CDR3 has 14 residues. The CDR3 sequence: CASRDRVVDSPLHF. Here the CDR3 DNA reads TGTGCCAGCAGGGACAGGGTTGTAGATTCACCCCTCCACTTT.

The CDR3 loop is CASSQGGRVEAFF. The DNA of the CDR3 is TGCGCCAGCAGCCAGGGTGGGAGAGTTGAAGCTTTCTTT. This rearrangement joins TRBV4-1 to TRBJ1-1; D call uncertain. There are 13 residues in the CDR3. The ends were cut back, 3 bases at V and 7 bases at J, with 12 bases in the middle. Germline V CDR1 and CDR2: MGHRA, YSYEKL.

The rearrangement uses TRBV5-1 and TRBJ1-6; D might be TRBD1 (5 bases). Germline assignment: CDR1 SGHRS and CDR2 YFSETQ. Trimming removed 7 bases at V and 5 bases at J, with 22 bases between. CDR3 length equals 17 residues. CDR3 coding DNA: TGCGCCAGCTCCCAAGGGGTCCGAGTCGAGGATAATTCACCCCTCCACTTT. It translates to CASSQGVRVEDNSPLHF.

Here the CDR3 DNA reads TGTGCCAGTAGTATAGAGGGCCTCTCTGGGGCCAACGTCCTGACTTTC. Its translation: CASSIEGLSGANVLTF. The rearrangement joins TRBV19 to TRBJ2-6; D is undetermined. Germline CDR1 and CDR2: LNHDA and SQIVND (reference sequence). V was cut by 0 bases and J by 0 bases, with 6 bases left in between. The CDR3 consists of 16 residues.

The chain uses TRBV7-9 and TRBJ2-6, with 8 bases aligning to TRBD1. The ends lost 7 bases at V and 0 bases at J; junction bases unmatched: 11. CDR3 size: 18 residues. CDR1 is SEHNR and CDR2 is FQNEAQ in the germline V gene (reference sequence). The CDR3 nucleotides read TGTGCCAGCACCACAATCCGGGACAGGAGCTCTGGGGCCAACGTCCTGACTTTC. Translation: CASTTIRDRSSGANVLTF. The full variable domain, rest sourced from reference TRBV7-9 and TRBJ2-6, is DTGVSQNPRHKITKRGQNVTFRCDPISEHNRLYWYRQTLGQGPEFLTYFQNEAQLEKSRLLSDRFSAERPKGSFSTLEIQRTEQGDSAMYLCASTTIRDRSSGANVLTFGAGSRLTVL.

The gene calls are TRBV6-1 and TRBJ2-7; a weak D match, TRBD2 (5 bases). The CDR3 totals 15 residues. V was trimmed by 2 bases and J by 0 bases, leaving 11 bases between them. Germline assignment: CDR1 MNHNS and CDR2 SASEGT. The CDR3 DNA is TGTGCCAGCAGTGAACGGGGTAGGAGCTCCTACGAGCAGTACTTC. It specifies CASSERGRSSYEQYF.

The rearrangement links TRBV15 to TRBJ1-4; tentative D call: TRBD1 (6 bases). Germline loops: CDR1 LNHNV, CDR2 YYDKDF (reference sequence). This CDR3 spans 13 amino acids. The V and J ends lost 5 bases and 3 bases respectively, with 7 bases between them. In nucleotides, the CDR3 is TGTGCCACCAGCGGGGGCCCTAATGAAAAACTGTTTTTT. Protein: CATSGGPNEKLFF.

This clone occurred once. The rearrangement links TRBV28 to TRBJ1-4, with D uncertain. The CDR3 runs 13 residues. Trimming removed 6 bases from V and 6 bases from J, with 11 bases in between. Germline CDR1 is MDHEN and CDR2 is SYDVKM. CDR3 amino acids: CASSGRSDEKLFF. Written as DNA, the CDR3 is TGTGCCAGCAGCGGAAGGAGCGATGAAAAACTGTTTTTT.